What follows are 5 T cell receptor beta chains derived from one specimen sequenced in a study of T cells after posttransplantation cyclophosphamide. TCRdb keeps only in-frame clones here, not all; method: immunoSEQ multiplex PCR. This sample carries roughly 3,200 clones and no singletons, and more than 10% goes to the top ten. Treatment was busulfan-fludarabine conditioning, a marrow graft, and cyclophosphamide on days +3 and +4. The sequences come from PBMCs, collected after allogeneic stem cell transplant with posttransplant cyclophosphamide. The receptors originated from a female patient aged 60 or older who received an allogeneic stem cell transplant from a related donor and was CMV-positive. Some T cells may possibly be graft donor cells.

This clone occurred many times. The CDR3 sequence: CASSLGGGAVRETQYF. Here the CDR3 DNA reads TGTGCCAGCAGCTTAGGGGGTGGGGCAGTCAGGGAGACCCAGTACTTC. The chain has TRBV7-6 and TRBJ2-5, with a tentative D call TRBD1 (5 bases). The germline gives CDR1 SGHVS, CDR2 FNYEAQ. The CDR3 spans 16 residues. V dropped 1 base and J dropped 5 bases, with 17 bases sitting between them.

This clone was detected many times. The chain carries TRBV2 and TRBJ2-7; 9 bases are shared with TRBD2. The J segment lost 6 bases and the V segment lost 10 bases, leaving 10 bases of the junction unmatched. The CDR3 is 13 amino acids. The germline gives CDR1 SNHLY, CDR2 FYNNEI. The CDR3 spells CANKGLAISEQYF. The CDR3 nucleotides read TGTGCCAATAAGGGACTAGCAATCTCCGAGCAGTACTTC.

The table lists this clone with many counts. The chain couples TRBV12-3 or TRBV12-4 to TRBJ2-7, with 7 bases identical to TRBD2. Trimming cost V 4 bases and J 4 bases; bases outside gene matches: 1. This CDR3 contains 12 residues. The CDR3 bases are TGTGCCAGCAGTTGGGGGGGTTACGAGCAGTACTTC. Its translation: CASSWGGYEQYF.

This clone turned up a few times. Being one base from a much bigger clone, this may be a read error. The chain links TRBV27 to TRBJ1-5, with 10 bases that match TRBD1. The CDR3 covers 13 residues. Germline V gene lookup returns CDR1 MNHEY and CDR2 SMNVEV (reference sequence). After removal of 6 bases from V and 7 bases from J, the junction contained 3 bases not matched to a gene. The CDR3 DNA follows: TGTGCCAGCAGGGGACAGGGGAACCAGCCCCAGCATTTT. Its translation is CASRGQGNQPQHF.

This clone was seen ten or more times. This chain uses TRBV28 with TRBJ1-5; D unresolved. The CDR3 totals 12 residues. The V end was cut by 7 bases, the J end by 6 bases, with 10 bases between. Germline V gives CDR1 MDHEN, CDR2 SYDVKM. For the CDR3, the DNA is TGTGCCAGCAACAGCGGGAGTCAGCCCCAGCATTTT. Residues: CASNSGSQPQHF.